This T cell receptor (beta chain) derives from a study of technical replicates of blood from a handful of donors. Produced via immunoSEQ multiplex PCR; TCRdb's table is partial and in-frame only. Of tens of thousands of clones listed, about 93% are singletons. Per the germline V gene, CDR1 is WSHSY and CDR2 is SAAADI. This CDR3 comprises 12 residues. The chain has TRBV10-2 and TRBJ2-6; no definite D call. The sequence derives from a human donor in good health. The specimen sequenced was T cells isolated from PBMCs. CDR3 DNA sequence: TGCGGAGCAGGATCTGGGGCCAACGTCCTGACTTTC. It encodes CGAGSGANVLTF.